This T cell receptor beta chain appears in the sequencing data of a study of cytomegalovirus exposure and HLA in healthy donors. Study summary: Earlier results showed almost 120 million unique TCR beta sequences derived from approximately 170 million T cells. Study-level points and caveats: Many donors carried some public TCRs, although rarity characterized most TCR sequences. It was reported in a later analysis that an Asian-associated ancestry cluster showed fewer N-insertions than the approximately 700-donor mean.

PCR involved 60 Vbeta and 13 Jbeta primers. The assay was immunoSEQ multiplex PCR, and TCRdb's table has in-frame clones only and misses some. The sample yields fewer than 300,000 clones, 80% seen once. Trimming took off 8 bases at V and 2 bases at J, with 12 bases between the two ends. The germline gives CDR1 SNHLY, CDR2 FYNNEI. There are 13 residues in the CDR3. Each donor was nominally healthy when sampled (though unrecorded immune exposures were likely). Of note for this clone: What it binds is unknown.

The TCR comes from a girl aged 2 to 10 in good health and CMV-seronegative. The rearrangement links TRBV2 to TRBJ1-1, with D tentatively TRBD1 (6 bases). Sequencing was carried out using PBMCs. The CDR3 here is CASPGGPNTEAFF. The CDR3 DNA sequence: TGTGCCAGCCCGGGGGGGCCCAACACTGAAGCTTTCTTT.